The 9 T cell receptor beta chains in this list originate from one sample, sequenced in a study of T cell clonality in common variable immunodeficiency. The table came from immunoSEQ multiplex PCR; TCRdb's copy has only in-frame clones and leaves some out. The profile covers under 45,000 clones, none occurring a single time. The sequenced sample was peripheral blood mononuclear cells. The receptors were gathered from a person aged 18 to 75 in good health.

In its sample, this clone was seen many times. At one end the junction does not follow the germline gene, possibly because of a read error. The sequenced fragment ends 3 residues before the CDR3 boundary, so the rest is inferred from the germline J gene. J is TRBJ1-1 and V is TRBV4-2; no clear D gene. CDR3 length: 13 residues. Germline V lookup: CDR1 LGHNA, CDR2 YNFKEQ. The CDR3 here is CASSPTWNTEAFF. CDR3 DNA (partial): TGCGCCAGCAGCCCCACATGGAACACTGAA.

This clone was recorded at least ten times. The read stops 3 residues short of the end of the CDR3; the missing end is completed from the germline J gene. The rearrangement joins TRBV20-1 to TRBJ1-1; TRBD1 matches at 7 bases. The V gene's germline CDR1 is DFQATT and CDR2 SNEGSKA (reference sequence). This CDR3 is built from 13 residues. With V trimmed by 5 bases and J by 0 bases, 3 bases remained unmatched. Here the CDR3 reads CSADDRVNTEAFF. The covered CDR3 bases are TGCAGTGCTGACGACAGGGTGAACACTGAA.

This clone showed up many times. Read sequence stops 3 residues before the CDR3 end, and the germline J gene provides the missing end. The V call is TRBV20-1, the J call TRBJ2-7, with 10 nucleotides matching TRBD1. Germline V CDR1 and CDR2: DFQATT, SNEGSKA (reference sequence). The CDR3 runs 14 residues. V trimming: 6 bases; J trimming: 3 bases; junction bases outside the gene matches: 8. This chain's CDR3 is CSAEGGQGYYEQYF. CDR3 DNA, as far as it was read: TGCAGTGCGGAGGGGGGACAGGGGTACTACGAG.

This clone was recorded many times. The sequence runs out 3 residues before the end of the CDR3; the remainder is reconstructed from the germline J gene. This chain joins TRBV20-1 and TRBJ2-7; 12 bases map to TRBD2. The germline V gene encodes CDR1 DFQATT and CDR2 SNEGSKA (reference sequence). Trimming cost V 4 bases and J 4 bases; bases outside gene matches: 5. The CDR3 spans 14 residues. The chain's CDR3 is CSATGLAGFYEQYF. The CDR3 bases that were read are TGCAGTGCTACCGGACTAGCGGGGTTTTACGAG.

This clone occurred a few times. At one boundary the junction diverges from the germline segment, which might be a read error. The read falls 3 residues short of the CDR3 end, and the missing part is taken from the germline J gene. Other nucleotide sequences in the sample specify the same CDR3. The chain recombines TRBV20-1 with TRBJ1-3; TRBD1 might be the D (6 bases). CDR3 size: 13 residues. Germline V gene sequence: CDR1 DFQATT, CDR2 SNEGSKA (reference sequence). This CDR3 is CSARGSSGNTIYF. Incomplete CDR3 DNA: TGCAGTGCCAGGGGAAGCTCTGGAAACACT.

This clone was counted at least ten times. The DNA ends 3 residues before the CDR3 does, and the rest of the CDR3 is filled in from the germline J gene. V is TRBV10-3 and J is TRBJ2-7; 9 bases align to TRBD1. J gave up 6 bases and V 5 bases, and 11 bases lay outside the gene matches. This CDR3 comprises 15 residues. The germline CDR1 and CDR2 sequences are ENHRY and SYGVKD. CDR3 region: CAISSPGTGLSEQYF. The DNA read from the CDR3 is TGTGCCATCAGTTCCCCCGGGACAGGGTTGTCCGAG.

This clone came up many times. Coverage ceases 3 residues before the CDR3 finishes, and the germline J gene fills in the end. This chain links TRBV18 with TRBJ1-4, with 7 bases identical to TRBD1. The junction had 1 base not matched to a gene; V was cut back by 6 bases and J by 3 bases. Per the germline V gene, CDR1 is KGHSH and CDR2 is LQKENI. This CDR3 region has 13 residues. The CDR3 reads CASSTGSNEKLFF. The CDR3 DNA, read in part, is TGTGCCAGCTCGACAGGGTCTAATGAAAAA. Using reference TRBV18 and TRBJ1-4 for the parts outside the CDR3, the full variable domain is NAGVMQNPRHLVRRRGQEARLRCSPMKGHSHVYWYRQLPEEGLKFMVYLQKENIIDESGMPKERFSAEFPKEGPSILRIQQVVRGDSAAYFCASSTGSNEKLFFGSGTQLSVL.

This clone has more than one count but fewer than ten. A much larger clone is a single base away; this may be a read error. The read is 3 residues too short to cover the CDR3 end, so that end is filled in from the germline J gene. Within the sample, other DNA sequences also encode this same CDR3. The chain is built from TRBV19 and TRBJ1-5; the match to TRBD1 covers 7 bases. Germline V lookup: CDR1 LNHDA, CDR2 SQIVND (reference sequence). After removal of 4 bases from V and 5 bases from J, the junction contained 14 bases not matched to a gene. The CDR3 contains 17 residues. CDR3 loop: CASSRGQILSIDQPQHF. The part of the CDR3 DNA that was read is TGTGCCAGTAGTAGGGGACAGATTCTTTCCATCGATCAGCCC.

This clone has a count of ten or more. The CDR3 end is not reached by the read, which stops 3 residues before it; the germline J gene fills it in. V usage is TRBV20-1 and J usage is TRBJ2-1; 14 bases align to TRBD2. The CDR3 spans 15 residues. Per the germline V gene, CDR1 is DFQATT and CDR2 is SNEGSKA (reference sequence). The J segment lost 7 bases and the V segment lost 6 bases, leaving 8 bases of the junction unmatched. The CDR3 region is CSANSGTSGSNEQFF. The CDR3 bases that were read are TGCAGTGCAAACTCAGGGACTAGCGGGAGTAATGAG.